Described below is a single T cell receptor (beta chain) sequence and its context. Its antigen is unidentified. This sample is drawn from a study of long-term antiretroviral therapy in people with HIV. A minimum of one pre-ART and two post-ART PBMC samples existed for each donor. Clinicians in the United States treated all participants with HIV. V was shortened by 5 bases and J by 1 base, with 9 bases between the two germline ends. Germline CDR1 reads SGHAT; CDR2 reads FQNNGV. CDR3 length: 13 amino acids. The run of the v3.0 immunoSEQ assay was at survey level. Method: immunoSEQ multiplex PCR; TCRdb's copy keeps in-frame clones and lacks some. The table lists under 20,000 clones, around 80% of them singletons. Regarding the study as a whole: All time points showed a repertoire dominated by clones expanded before ART.

This sample comprised unsorted PBMCs, obtained 0.1 years before starting antiretroviral therapy. The sequence derives from a man aged 18 to 30 with HIV. The J gene is TRBJ2-7, the V gene TRBV11-2, with a possible D match to TRBD2 (6 bases). This CDR3 reads CASSIGTSYEQYF. The DNA for the CDR3 is TGTGCCAGCAGCATAGGGACTTCCTACGAGCAGTACTTC.